Shown below are 10 T cell receptor beta chains from a single sample sequenced in a study of CXCR3-negative and CXCR3-positive naive CD8 T cells. cDNA libraries for TRB were generated by 5' RACE incorporating UMI labels. TCRdb re-called the 5' RACE reads; every CDR3 protein appears as one record, without DNA. Here the sample table reports just under 45,000 distinct CDR3 sequences. Sequencing was carried out using memory CD8+ T cells from blood. Every receptor here comes from a human donor in good health. Some clones in this sample may be carry-over from other donors' samples.

The chain combines TRBV5-1 with TRBJ1-2. This CDR3 region has 13 residues. Germline V gene lookup returns CDR1 SGHRS and CDR2 YFSETQ. CDR3 residues: CASSLDLGYGYTF.

The chain is built from TRBV7-9 and TRBJ2-5; TCRdb lists TRBD1, though no DNA is available to test this call. Germline CDR1 SEHNR, CDR2 FQNEAQ (reference sequence). The CDR3 runs to 14 residues. The CDR3 sequence is CASSSGQGLETQYF.

CDR3 loop: CASSVRGGDEKLFF. This chain uses TRBV6-6 with TRBJ1-4; the TCRdb call, TRBD1, lacks DNA for checking. This CDR3 is built from 14 residues. CDR1 MNHNY and CDR2 SVGAGI come from the germline V gene (reference sequence).

The chain joins TRBV28 to TRBJ2-7; as DNA is missing, the TRBD1 call by TCRdb cannot be tested. The CDR3 has 16 residues. CDR1 MDHEN and CDR2 SYDVKM come from the germline V gene. The CDR3: CASSLGPGQGPYEQYF. Using reference TRBV28 and TRBJ2-7 for the parts outside the CDR3, the full variable domain is DVKVTQSSRYLVKRTGEKVFLECVQDMDHENMFWYRQDPGLGLRLIYFSYDVKMKEKGDIPEGYSVSREKKERFSLILESASTNQTSMYLCASSLGPGQGPYEQYFGPGTRLTVT.

The chain is built from TRBV29-1 and TRBJ1-1; TCRdb gives TRBD1 as the D gene, but with no DNA this cannot be confirmed. This CDR3 has 11 amino acids. Germline V gene lookup returns CDR1 SQVTM and CDR2 ANQGSEA. The CDR3 reads CSVWTAGEAFF.

The J gene is TRBJ2-5, the V gene TRBV7-6. Germline loops: CDR1 SGHVS, CDR2 FNYEAQ. The CDR3 length is 14 residues. The CDR3 is CASSLAGVGETQYF.

V gene TRBV11-2 combines with J gene TRBJ2-7; TCRdb picks TRBD1, but there is no DNA to check that call. This CDR3 spans 16 amino acids. The germline V gene has CDR1 SGHAT and CDR2 FQNNGV. The CDR3 loop reads CASSPRGSDWDYEQYF.

The J gene is TRBJ1-1, the V gene TRBV27; TCRdb outputs TRBD1, but without DNA this stays unchecked. The CDR3 loop spans 14 amino acids. Germline lookup yields CDR1 MNHEY and CDR2 SMNVEV (reference sequence). The CDR3 sequence is CASSFGAGNTEAFF.

This sequence joins TRBV6-2 or TRBV6-3 and TRBJ2-3; TCRdb proposes TRBD2, but this gene call is untestable without DNA. Germline V gene data show CDR1 as MNHEY and CDR2 as SVGEGT. The CDR3 runs 19 residues. CDR3 region: CASSSLLLAGGLGTDTQYF.

V and J are TRBV6-2 or TRBV6-3 and TRBJ2-1; with no DNA, the TCRdb D assignment of TRBD2 cannot be verified. The CDR3 consists of 13 residues. The V gene's germline CDR1 is MNHEY and CDR2 SVGEGT. CDR3: CASSYGLTNEQFF.